Below, 29 T cell receptor beta chains from the same sample are listed, as sequenced in a study of blood T cell repertoires in COVID-19. The protocol was immunoSEQ multiplex PCR, while the TCRdb copy is restricted to in-frame clones and leaves out a portion. The profile shows roughly 340,000 clones, roughly 90% of them singletons. The specimen was peripheral blood. The receptor source for this set is a woman between 65 and 79 years old with COVID-19, enrolled during active disease.

This sequence joins TRBV30 and TRBJ1-3, with TRBD1 matching over 8 bases. The V segment lost 0 bases and the J segment 3 bases; nucleotides outside the gene matches: 13. The germline gives CDR1 GTSNPN, CDR2 SVGIG (reference sequence). The CDR3 contains 18 residues. CDR3 coding DNA: TGTGCCTGGAGTGTGGAGTACAGGGGGGGGGCACATGGAAACACCATATATTTT. It translates to CAWSVEYRGGAHGNTIYF.

DNA of the CDR3: TGTGCCAGCAGTTATGACAGGGGGCCAGAAGAAAAACTGTTTTTT. As protein: CASSYDRGPEEKLFF. The chain joins TRBV6-5 to TRBJ1-4, with 10 positions matching TRBD1. The CDR3 is made up of 15 amino acids. Germline CDR1 is MNHEY and CDR2 is SVGAGI. J lost 8 bases, V lost 3 bases, and 6 bases had no gene match.

The V call is TRBV9, the J call TRBJ2-4; maybe TRBD2 (6 bases). The V and J ends lost 3 bases and 5 bases respectively, with 15 bases between them. Germline CDR1 SGDLS, CDR2 YYNGEE. This CDR3 is 15 amino acids long. The CDR3 spells CASSARAGLQNIQYF. The CDR3 coding sequence is TGTGCCAGCAGCGCCAGGGCGGGGCTCCAAAACATTCAGTACTTC.

The DNA of the CDR3 is TGTGCCAGCAGCCAAGGACAGGGACTGATGAACACTGAAGCTTTCTTT. It encodes CASSQGQGLMNTEAFF. The chain has TRBV4-2 and TRBJ1-1; 7 bases map to TRBD1. Germline V gives CDR1 LGHNA, CDR2 YNFKEQ. Trimming took 1 base from V and 0 from J; bases not matched to a gene: 5. The CDR3 has 16 amino acids.

Here the CDR3 reads CASSGGIYEQYF. The DNA for the CDR3 is TGTGCCAGCAGTGGGGGGATATACGAGCAGTACTTC. The rearrangement links TRBV12-3 or TRBV12-4 to TRBJ2-7; maybe TRBD2 (6 bases). Trimming stripped 5 bases from V and 4 bases from J, with 9 bases between. CDR3 length equals 12 residues.

This chain links TRBV10-3 with TRBJ2-3; 7 bases align to TRBD2. Germline V gene sequence: CDR1 ENHRY, CDR2 SYGVKD. Losses at the gene ends were 10 bases for V and 2 bases for J; bases not matched to a gene: 6. This CDR3 region has 13 residues. Written as DNA, the CDR3 is TGTGCCACGAGCGGGGAGTCCACAGATACGCAGTATTTT. Translating gives CATSGESTDTQYF.

The genes are TRBV28 and TRBJ1-4, with 7 nucleotides matching TRBD1. Germline trimming cut 8 bases from V and 10 bases from J; bases unmatched to any gene: 10. This CDR3 has 13 residues. Germline values: CDR1 MDHEN, CDR2 SYDVKM. The CDR3 sequence: CASGTGTVAKLFF. The CDR3 DNA sequence: TGTGCCAGCGGAACGGGGACAGTAGCAAAACTGTTTTTT.

The chain recombines TRBV28 with TRBJ2-5; tentatively, D is TRBD2 (5 bases). V was trimmed by 6 bases and J by 5 bases, leaving 13 bases between them. This CDR3 has 13 residues. CDR1 MDHEN and CDR2 SYDVKM come from the germline V gene. CDR3 DNA: TGTGCCAGCAGCCTTTACCGAGGGGAGACCCAGTACTTC. Amino acid sequence: CASSLYRGETQYF.

The rearrangement uses TRBV29-1 and TRBJ2-7; 10 bases map to TRBD2. V shed 1 base, J shed 5 bases, and the junction held 5 bases outside the gene matches. CDR3 size: 14 residues. Germline V lookup: CDR1 SQVTM, CDR2 ANQGSEA. The DNA for the CDR3 is TGCAGCGTTGAAGGAGCTAGCGGGGGTGACGAGCAGTACTTC. Its translation is CSVEGASGGDEQYF.

This clone has just a few counts. The chain has TRBV6-5 and TRBJ1-5; D might be TRBD1 (6 bases). Looked up from germline, CDR1 is MNHEY and CDR2 is SVGAGI. The CDR3 is 13 amino acids. Trimming pared 6 bases from V and 6 bases from J, leaving 12 bases between. The CDR3 sequence: CASRTGHGQPQHF. CDR3 bases: TGTGCCAGCAGAACAGGGCACGGTCAGCCCCAGCATTTT.

The chain has TRBV4-1 and TRBJ1-2, with D hard to call. Between the trimmed V and J ends, which lost 0 bases and 5 bases, there was a span of 10 bases. This CDR3 has 14 amino acids. Germline-derived CDR1 and CDR2 are MGHRA and YSYEKL. As DNA, the CDR3 is TGCGCCAGCAGCCAAGATTCGGGAGGATATGGCTACACCTTC. It translates to CASSQDSGGYGYTF.

This clone showed up just once. The rearrangement uses TRBV19 and TRBJ2-6, with D possibly matching TRBD2 (7 bases). Germline-derived CDR1 and CDR2 are LNHDA and SQIVND (reference sequence). V shed 5 bases and J shed 0 bases, with 20 bases lying between them. The CDR3 runs 19 residues. This chain's CDR3 is CASSPQGRGNPSGANVLTF. In DNA, the CDR3 is TGTGCCAGTAGTCCCCAGGGGAGGGGAAATCCCTCTGGGGCCAACGTCCTGACTTTC.

This clone showed up just once. The V gene is TRBV12-3 or TRBV12-4, the J gene TRBJ2-7; 7 bases fit TRBD1. After removal of 5 bases from V and 3 bases from J, the junction contained 4 bases not matched to a gene. This CDR3 spans 13 amino acids. CDR3 amino acids: CASSPRTGYEQYF. The DNA for the CDR3 is TGTGCCAGCAGTCCTCGGACAGGCTACGAGCAGTACTTC.

The chain employs TRBV5-6 and TRBJ1-2, with TRBD1 as a possible D gene (5 bases). The V end lost 2 bases, the J end lost 3 bases, and 14 bases lay between the germline ends. Germline CDR1 is SGHDT and CDR2 is YYEEEE. CDR3 size: 15 residues. As DNA, the CDR3 is TGTGCCAGCAGCTTAAGGGGTCTAATTGACTATGGCTACACCTTC. The encoded protein is CASSLRGLIDYGYTF.

V and J are TRBV24-1 and TRBJ2-1; 8 positions agree with TRBD2. The CDR3 extends over 15 amino acids. Trimming cost V 3 bases and J 5 bases; bases outside gene matches: 5. Germline lookup yields CDR1 KGHDR and CDR2 SFDVKD. CDR3 protein: CATSDHGLANNEQFF. The DNA of the CDR3 is TGTGCCACCAGTGATCACGGACTAGCAAACAATGAGCAGTTCTTC.

The V gene is TRBV29-1, the J gene TRBJ1-2, with D possibly being TRBD1 (6 bases). Per the germline V gene, CDR1 is SQVTM and CDR2 is ANQGSEA. V lost 7 bases and J lost 6, with 15 bases in between. The CDR3 runs to 12 residues. For the CDR3, the DNA is TGCAGCGCGGGGGCAGGGGTAAATGGCTACACCTTC. Protein sequence: CSAGAGVNGYTF.

The genes are TRBV27 and TRBJ1-1; 10 bases agree with TRBD1. The ends lost 6 bases at V and 10 bases at J; junction bases unmatched: 8. The CDR3 has 13 residues. Germline CDR1 is MNHEY and CDR2 is SMNVEV (reference sequence). The CDR3 sequence is CASRSGTGALAFF. In nucleotides, the CDR3 is TGTGCCAGCAGATCCGGGACAGGGGCTCTAGCTTTCTTT.

The chain is built from TRBV9 and TRBJ1-2, with D maybe TRBD1 (5 bases). Trimming left V 4 bases short and J 8 bases short, with 18 bases between. CDR1 is SGDLS and CDR2 is YYNGEE in the germline V gene. This CDR3 has 14 amino acids. CDR3 in amino acids: CASSPGEGRIGYTF. The DNA of the CDR3 is TGTGCCAGCAGCCCCGGGGAGGGGCGGATCGGCTACACCTTC.

V usage is TRBV24-1 and J usage is TRBJ2-5; D is unclear. This CDR3 is 15 amino acids long. The germline V gene encodes CDR1 KGHDR and CDR2 SFDVKD. V lost 1 base and J lost 2, with 10 bases in between. For the CDR3, the DNA is TGTGCCACCAGTGATTTCCCCGCAGAACAAGAGACCCAGTACTTC. Translation: CATSDFPAEQETQYF.

V and J are TRBV2 and TRBJ2-2; the match to TRBD2 covers 10 bases. This CDR3 has 15 residues. V lost 4 bases to trimming and J lost 4 bases; unmatched junction nucleotides: 3. Germline CDR1 and CDR2: SNHLY and FYNNEI. The CDR3 nucleotides are TGTGCCAGCAGTGGGAGCGGGGGGGTCACCGGGGAGCTGTTTTTT. Its translation: CASSGSGGVTGELFF.

On this clone: A junction boundary mismatches the germline segment, possibly from a read error. The chain recombines TRBV5-8 with TRBJ1-1; D ambiguous. The germline V gene encodes CDR1 SGHTS and CDR2 YDEGEE. CDR3 size: 8 residues. CDR3 loop: CASNPSTF. The CDR3 DNA sequence: TGTGCCAGCAACCCAAGTACTTTT. Supplemented by reference TRBV5-8 and TRBJ1-1, the full variable domain reads EAGVTQSPTHLIKTRGQQATLRCSPISGHTSVYWYQQALGLGLQFLLWYDEGEERNRGNFPPRFSGRQFPNYSSELNVNALELEDSALYLCASNPSTFGQGTRLTVV.

DNA of the CDR3: TGCGCCAGCAGCTACGGGACAGGAGGGGAATCAGAGACCCAGTACTTC. Amino acids: CASSYGTGGESETQYF. The chain employs TRBV5-1 and TRBJ2-5; the match to TRBD1 covers 8 bases. The CDR3 is 16 amino acids. Germline lookup yields CDR1 SGHRS and CDR2 YFSETQ. V lost 3 bases, J lost 4 bases, and 11 bases stayed unmatched.

In this sample, this clone turned up once. CDR3: CASRLQGDNSPLHF. DNA for the CDR3: TGTGCCAGCCGACTTCAGGGGGATAATTCACCCCTCCACTTT. The chain links TRBV18 to TRBJ1-6, with 7 bases matching TRBD1. J gave up 5 bases and V 8 bases, and 6 bases lay outside the gene matches. Germline V gives CDR1 KGHSH, CDR2 LQKENI. The CDR3 is made up of 14 amino acids.

V is TRBV5-8 and J is TRBJ2-1; possible D gene TRBD2, 6 bases. The germline V and J ends were trimmed by 3 bases and 7 bases, with 11 bases remaining between them. Germline loops: CDR1 SGHTS, CDR2 YDEGEE. This CDR3 region has 13 residues. Written as DNA, the CDR3 is TGTGCCAGCAGCTCCCTTGGGGGGAATGAGCAGTTCTTC. Residues: CASSSLGGNEQFF.

The CDR3, as DNA: TGTGCCAGCAGCCTGCCGTGGCAGGCTGGAAACACCATATATTTT. Protein product: CASSLPWQAGNTIYF. The chain has TRBV7-2 and TRBJ1-3; D is undetermined. Between the trimmed V and J ends, which lost 5 bases and 2 bases, there was a span of 13 bases. CDR1 and CDR2 (germline): SGHTA, FQGNSA. The CDR3 is 15 residues long.

This sequence joins TRBV2 and TRBJ1-5; TRBD1 matches at 9 bases. In germline, CDR1 is SNHLY, CDR2 FYNNEI. V shed 6 bases and J 8 bases; nucleotides not matched to a gene: 5. CDR3 length: 13 residues. The CDR3 reads CASSLDRGKPQHF. DNA for the CDR3: TGTGCCAGCAGCTTGGACAGGGGTAAGCCCCAGCATTTT.

V gene TRBV29-1 combines with J gene TRBJ1-1, with 11 bases matching TRBD1. The CDR3 is made up of 13 amino acids. The germline CDR1 and CDR2 sequences are SQVTM and ANQGSEA. Germline trimming cut 5 bases from V and 4 bases from J; bases unmatched to any gene: 3. DNA for the CDR3: TGCAGCGTTACCGGGACAGGGGGCACTGAAGCTTTCTTT. Translation gives CSVTGTGGTEAFF. The full variable domain, rest sourced from reference TRBV29-1 and TRBJ1-1, is SAVISQKPSRDICQRGTSLTIQCQVDSQVTMMFWYRQQPGQSLTLIATANQGSEATYESGFVIDKFPISRPNLTFSTLTVSNMSPEDSSIYLCSVTGTGGTEAFFGQGTRLTVV.

This chain uses TRBV10-1 with TRBJ1-1; TRBD1 aligns across 7 bases. This CDR3 region has 15 residues. Trimming cost V 7 bases and J 1 base; bases outside gene matches: 9. The germline V gene has CDR1 WNHNN and CDR2 SYGVQD (reference sequence). The CDR3 protein is CASIKGAGRNTEAFF. The CDR3 DNA sequence: TGCGCCAGCATTAAGGGGGCGGGAAGGAACACTGAAGCTTTCTTT.

The rearrangement uses TRBV5-1 and TRBJ1-1; tentatively, D is TRBD1 (5 bases). Germline V lookup: CDR1 SGHRS, CDR2 YFSETQ. The V and J ends lost 4 bases and 2 bases respectively, with 9 bases between them. The CDR3 contains 13 residues. In DNA, the CDR3 is TGCGCCAGCAGCGTTGACAGTAACACTGAAGCTTTCTTT. Encoded protein: CASSVDSNTEAFF.